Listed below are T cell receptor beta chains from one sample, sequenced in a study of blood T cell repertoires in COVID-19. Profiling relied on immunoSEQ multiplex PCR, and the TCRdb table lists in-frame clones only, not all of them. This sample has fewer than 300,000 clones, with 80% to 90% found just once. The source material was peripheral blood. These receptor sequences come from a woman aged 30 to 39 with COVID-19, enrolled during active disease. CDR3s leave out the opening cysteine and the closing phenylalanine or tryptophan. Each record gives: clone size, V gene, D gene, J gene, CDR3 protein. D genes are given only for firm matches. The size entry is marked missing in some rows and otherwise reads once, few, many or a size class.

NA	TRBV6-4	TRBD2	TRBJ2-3	ASSLLAGGRGDTQY
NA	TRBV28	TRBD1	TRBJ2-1	ASTLRNRGIKEQF
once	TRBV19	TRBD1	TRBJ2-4	ASIRRGQGARGAKNIQY
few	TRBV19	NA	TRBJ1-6	ASHLGRYSYNSPLH
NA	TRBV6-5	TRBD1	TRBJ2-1	ASSYEGAGYNEQF
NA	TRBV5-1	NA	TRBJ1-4	ASSIQGSEKLF
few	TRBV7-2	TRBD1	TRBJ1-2	ASSFYRTGESYGYT
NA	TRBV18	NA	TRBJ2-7	ASSPGGPHEQY
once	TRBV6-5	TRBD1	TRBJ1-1	ASSFDRGNTEAF
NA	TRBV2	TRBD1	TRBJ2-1	ASSLGQGYDEQF
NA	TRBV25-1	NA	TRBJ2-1	ASSDRGAYNEQF
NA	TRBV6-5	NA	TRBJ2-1	ASSYSSLGRGEQF
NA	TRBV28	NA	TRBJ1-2	ASSIQEYYGYT
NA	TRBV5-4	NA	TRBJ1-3	ASSNSGPGNTIY
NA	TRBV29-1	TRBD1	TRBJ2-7	SVPGTGGRYEQY
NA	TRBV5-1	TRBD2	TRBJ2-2	ASSLFSGGPYTGELF
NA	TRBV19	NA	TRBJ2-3	ASGLLTSRADTQY
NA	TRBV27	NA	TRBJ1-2	ASSSNPGATNYGYT
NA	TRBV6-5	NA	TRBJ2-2	ASRTGQNTGELF
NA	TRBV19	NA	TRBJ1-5	ASSMSFNQPQH
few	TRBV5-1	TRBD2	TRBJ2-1	ASSGLAVSSYNEQF
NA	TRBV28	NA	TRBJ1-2	ASRVMRYGYT
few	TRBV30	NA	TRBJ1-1	AWRPTQGQNTEAF
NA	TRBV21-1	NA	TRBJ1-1	ASSIQGRTEAF
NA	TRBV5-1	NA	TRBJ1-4	ASSFRVDEKLF
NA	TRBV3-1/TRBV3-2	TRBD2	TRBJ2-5	ASSPGTSGGAQETQY
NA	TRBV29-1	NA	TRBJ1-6	SVKQGSYNSPLH
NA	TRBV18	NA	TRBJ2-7	ASSPQPGSSVYEQY
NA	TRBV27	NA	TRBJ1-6	ASGGRNLGGSPLH
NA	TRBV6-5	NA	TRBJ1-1	ASTWSTGYPTEAF
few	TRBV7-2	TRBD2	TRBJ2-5	ASSRGLALQETQY
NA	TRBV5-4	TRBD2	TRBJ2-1	ASSVPAGDYNEQF
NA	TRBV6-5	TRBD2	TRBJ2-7	ASSYLASGRYEQY
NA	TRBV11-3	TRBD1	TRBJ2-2	ASSLRGHEAGELF
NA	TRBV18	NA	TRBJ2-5	ASSPLGVETQY
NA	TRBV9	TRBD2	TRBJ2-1	ASSAASGGAYNEQF
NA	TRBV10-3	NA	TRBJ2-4	AISEGRGVAKNIQY
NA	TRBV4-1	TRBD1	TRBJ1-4	ASSQEDRGNEKLF
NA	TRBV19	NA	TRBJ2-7	ASSRRVAYEQY
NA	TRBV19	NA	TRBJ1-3	ASSILERRGNTIY
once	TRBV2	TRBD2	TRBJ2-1	ASRALAGGVNEQF
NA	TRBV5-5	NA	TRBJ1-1	ASRYVLTNTEAF
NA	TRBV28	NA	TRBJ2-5	ASSSLGRGQETQY
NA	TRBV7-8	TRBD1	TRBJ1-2	ASSLGTGGYT
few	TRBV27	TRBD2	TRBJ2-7	ASSRSGGVNEQY
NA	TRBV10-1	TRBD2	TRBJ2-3	ATGLAGTDTQY
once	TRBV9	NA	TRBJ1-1	ASGTLTSTEAF
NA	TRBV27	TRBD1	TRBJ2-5	ASSPDGTGGVETQY
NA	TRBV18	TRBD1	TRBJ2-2	ASSPPGTGVTGELF
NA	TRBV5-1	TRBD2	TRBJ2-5	ASSVRGGIPETQY